There are a few counts of the clone carrying this T cell receptor (beta chain). Trimming cost V 4 bases and J 4 bases; bases outside gene matches: 13. This CDR3 region has 17 residues. Germline loops: CDR1 SGHTA, CDR2 FQGNSA. Clones were read by immunoSEQ multiplex PCR, and TCRdb kept only the in-frame ones, dropping some. The table records 130,000 to 150,000 clones, around 80% of them present only once. The data stem from a study of blood T cell repertoires in COVID-19. Background on the study: Spain, Italy and the United States supplied samples that represented acute and convalescent COVID-19.

The sequencing input was peripheral blood. The TCR comes from a human donor in a cohort sampled during active COVID-19. V is TRBV7-2 and J is TRBJ1-2; 9 nucleotides match TRBD1. CDR3 DNA: TGTGCCAGCAGCTCAGACTTTTCTACAGGGGGCGTCTATGGCTACACCTTC. Protein: CASSSDFSTGGVYGYTF.